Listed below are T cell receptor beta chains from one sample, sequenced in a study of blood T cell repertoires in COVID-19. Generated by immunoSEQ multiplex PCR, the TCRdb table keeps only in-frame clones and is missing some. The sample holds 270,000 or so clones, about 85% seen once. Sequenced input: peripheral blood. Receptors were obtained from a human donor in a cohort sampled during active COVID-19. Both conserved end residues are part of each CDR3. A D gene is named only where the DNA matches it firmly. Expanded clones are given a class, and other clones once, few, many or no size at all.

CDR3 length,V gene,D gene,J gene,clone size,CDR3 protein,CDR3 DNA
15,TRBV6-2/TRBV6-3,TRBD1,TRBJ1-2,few,CASSYSHGQGNGYTF,TGTGCCAGCAGTTACTCCCACGGACAGGGAAATGGCTACACCTTC
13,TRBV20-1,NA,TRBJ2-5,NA,CSASPRSQETQYF,TGCAGTGCTAGTCCTAGATCCCAAGAGACCCAGTACTTC
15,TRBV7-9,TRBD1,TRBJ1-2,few,CASSGDRGFVYGYTF,TGTGCCAGCAGCGGGGACAGGGGGTTCGTTTATGGCTACACCTTC
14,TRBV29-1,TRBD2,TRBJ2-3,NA,CSAGTSGRTDTQYF,TGCAGCGCAGGGACTAGCGGGAGGACAGATACGCAGTATTTT
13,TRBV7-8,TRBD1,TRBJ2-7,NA,CASSSRTGNEQYF,TGTGCCAGCAGCTCGCGGACAGGTAATGAGCAGTACTTC
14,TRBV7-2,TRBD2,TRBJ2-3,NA,CASSLGLAGNTQYF,TGTGCCAGCAGCTTGGGACTAGCGGGAAATACGCAGTATTTT
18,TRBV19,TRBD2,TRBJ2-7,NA,CASSKPGTSGTLVPEQYF,TGTGCCAGTAGTAAGCCCGGGACTAGCGGGACACTGGTACCCGAGCAGTACTTC
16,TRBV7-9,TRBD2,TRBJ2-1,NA,CASILAGGNNNWEQFF,TGTGCCAGCATACTAGCGGGAGGGAATAATAACTGGGAGCAGTTCTTC
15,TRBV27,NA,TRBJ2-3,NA,CATGPRLLAGYTQYF,TGTGCCACCGGACCCCGACTACTTGCGGGATATACGCAGTATTTT
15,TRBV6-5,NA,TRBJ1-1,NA,CASRDPGTQNTEAFF,TGTGCCAGCAGGGACCCCGGGACACAGAACACTGAAGCTTTCTTT
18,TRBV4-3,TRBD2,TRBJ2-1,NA,CASSQDRTREGPYNEQFF,TGCGCCAGCAGCCAAGATAGAACCCGGGAGGGCCCGTACAATGAGCAGTTCTTC
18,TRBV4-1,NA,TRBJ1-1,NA,CASSQLPSWTALNTEAFF,TGCGCCAGCAGCCAACTTCCGTCTTGGACAGCCTTGAACACTGAAGCTTTCTTT
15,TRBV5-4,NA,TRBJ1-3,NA,CASSPRGASGNTIYF,TGTGCCAGCAGCCCAAGAGGTGCCTCTGGAAACACCATATATTTT
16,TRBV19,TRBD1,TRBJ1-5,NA,CASSPRQGVGNQPQHF,TGTGCCAGTAGTCCCCGACAGGGGGTCGGCAATCAGCCCCAGCATTTT
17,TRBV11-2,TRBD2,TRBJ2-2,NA,CASSPGLAGGGTGELFF,TGTGCCAGCAGTCCTGGACTAGCGGGAGGAGGCACCGGGGAGCTGTTTTTT
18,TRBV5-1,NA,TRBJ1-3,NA,CASSSWGGMGSSGNTIYF,TGCGCCAGCAGCTCCTGGGGGGGTATGGGGTCCTCTGGAAACACCATATATTTT
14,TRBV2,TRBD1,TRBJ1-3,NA,CASRGTGSGNTIYF,TGTGCCAGCAGAGGGACAGGCTCTGGAAACACCATATATTTT
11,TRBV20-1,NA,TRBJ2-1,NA,CSARARGEQFF,TGCAGTGCTAGAGCCCGGGGAGAGCAGTTCTTC